This TCR beta chain was captured by sequencing in a study of cytomegalovirus exposure and HLA in healthy donors. 13 Jbeta primers and 60 Vbeta primers were used for the PCR. The repertoire was sequenced with immunoSEQ multiplex PCR; TCRdb's copy has only in-frame clones and lacks some. Among 95,000 to 100,000 clones listed, roughly 80% were seen once. Study conclusions and caveats: An Asian-associated ancestry cluster reportedly showed fewer N-insertions than the approximately 620-donor mean in a later analysis. Among TCR beta chains, those listed as cytomegalovirus-associated numbered roughly 150.

The donors gave bone marrow, and they were healthy. This clone has more than one count but fewer than ten. Its antigen is currently unknown. This sequence originates from a man in his forties in good health and CMV-seropositive. Sequenced sample: PBMCs.

The CDR3 spells CASSQAGDYEQYF. DNA for the CDR3: TGTGCCAGCAGCCAAGCGGGGGACTACGAGCAGTACTTC. V usage is TRBV6-5 and J usage is TRBJ2-7; TRBD2 agrees at 8 bases. J lost 3 bases, V lost 6 bases, and 4 bases had no gene match. This CDR3 region has 13 residues. Germline V gene data show CDR1 as MNHEY and CDR2 as SVGAGI.